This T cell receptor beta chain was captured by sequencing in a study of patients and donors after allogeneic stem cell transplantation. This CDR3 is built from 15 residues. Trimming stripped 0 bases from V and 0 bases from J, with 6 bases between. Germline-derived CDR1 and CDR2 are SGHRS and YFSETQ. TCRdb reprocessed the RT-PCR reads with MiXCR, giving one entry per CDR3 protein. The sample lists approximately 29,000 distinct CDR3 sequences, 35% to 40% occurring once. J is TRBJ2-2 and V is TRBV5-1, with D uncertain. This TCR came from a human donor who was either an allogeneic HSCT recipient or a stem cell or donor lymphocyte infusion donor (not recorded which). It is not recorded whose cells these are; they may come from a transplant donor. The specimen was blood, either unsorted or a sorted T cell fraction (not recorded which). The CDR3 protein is CASSLVGANTGELFF. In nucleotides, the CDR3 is TGCGCCAGCAGCTTGGTGGGCGCGAACACCGGGGAGCTGTTTTTT.